This TCR beta chain derives from a study of regulatory T cells in long-lasting Graves disease. In its sample, this clonotype was seen once. The authors built TCR beta libraries using iRepertoire HTBI primers and Arm-PCR of CDR3 regions. MiXCR, run by TCRdb on the multiplex PCR reads, gives a single entry per CDR3 protein. This sample has 600,000 to 800,000 distinct CDR3 sequences, with 30% found just once. This CDR3 region has 14 residues. Trimming shortened V by 2 bases and J by 3 bases, and 8 bases separated the two germline ends. The germline V gene encodes CDR1 SEHNR and CDR2 FQNEAQ (reference sequence). The time point is: persistent/refractory GD, antithyroid drugs over 5 years with positive TRAb. RNA isolated from PBMCs was used to make the TCR library.

This clonotype was obtained from a female donor with Graves disease. The sample here was peripheral blood mononuclear cells (PBMCs), taken when the disease was refractory, from a patient treated with antithyroid drugs. The chain uses TRBV7-9 and TRBJ2-1; no reliable D call. The CDR3 protein is CASSLLANYNEQFF. The CDR3 nucleotides are TGTGCCAGCAGCTTATTGGCGAACTACAATGAGCAGTTCTTC.